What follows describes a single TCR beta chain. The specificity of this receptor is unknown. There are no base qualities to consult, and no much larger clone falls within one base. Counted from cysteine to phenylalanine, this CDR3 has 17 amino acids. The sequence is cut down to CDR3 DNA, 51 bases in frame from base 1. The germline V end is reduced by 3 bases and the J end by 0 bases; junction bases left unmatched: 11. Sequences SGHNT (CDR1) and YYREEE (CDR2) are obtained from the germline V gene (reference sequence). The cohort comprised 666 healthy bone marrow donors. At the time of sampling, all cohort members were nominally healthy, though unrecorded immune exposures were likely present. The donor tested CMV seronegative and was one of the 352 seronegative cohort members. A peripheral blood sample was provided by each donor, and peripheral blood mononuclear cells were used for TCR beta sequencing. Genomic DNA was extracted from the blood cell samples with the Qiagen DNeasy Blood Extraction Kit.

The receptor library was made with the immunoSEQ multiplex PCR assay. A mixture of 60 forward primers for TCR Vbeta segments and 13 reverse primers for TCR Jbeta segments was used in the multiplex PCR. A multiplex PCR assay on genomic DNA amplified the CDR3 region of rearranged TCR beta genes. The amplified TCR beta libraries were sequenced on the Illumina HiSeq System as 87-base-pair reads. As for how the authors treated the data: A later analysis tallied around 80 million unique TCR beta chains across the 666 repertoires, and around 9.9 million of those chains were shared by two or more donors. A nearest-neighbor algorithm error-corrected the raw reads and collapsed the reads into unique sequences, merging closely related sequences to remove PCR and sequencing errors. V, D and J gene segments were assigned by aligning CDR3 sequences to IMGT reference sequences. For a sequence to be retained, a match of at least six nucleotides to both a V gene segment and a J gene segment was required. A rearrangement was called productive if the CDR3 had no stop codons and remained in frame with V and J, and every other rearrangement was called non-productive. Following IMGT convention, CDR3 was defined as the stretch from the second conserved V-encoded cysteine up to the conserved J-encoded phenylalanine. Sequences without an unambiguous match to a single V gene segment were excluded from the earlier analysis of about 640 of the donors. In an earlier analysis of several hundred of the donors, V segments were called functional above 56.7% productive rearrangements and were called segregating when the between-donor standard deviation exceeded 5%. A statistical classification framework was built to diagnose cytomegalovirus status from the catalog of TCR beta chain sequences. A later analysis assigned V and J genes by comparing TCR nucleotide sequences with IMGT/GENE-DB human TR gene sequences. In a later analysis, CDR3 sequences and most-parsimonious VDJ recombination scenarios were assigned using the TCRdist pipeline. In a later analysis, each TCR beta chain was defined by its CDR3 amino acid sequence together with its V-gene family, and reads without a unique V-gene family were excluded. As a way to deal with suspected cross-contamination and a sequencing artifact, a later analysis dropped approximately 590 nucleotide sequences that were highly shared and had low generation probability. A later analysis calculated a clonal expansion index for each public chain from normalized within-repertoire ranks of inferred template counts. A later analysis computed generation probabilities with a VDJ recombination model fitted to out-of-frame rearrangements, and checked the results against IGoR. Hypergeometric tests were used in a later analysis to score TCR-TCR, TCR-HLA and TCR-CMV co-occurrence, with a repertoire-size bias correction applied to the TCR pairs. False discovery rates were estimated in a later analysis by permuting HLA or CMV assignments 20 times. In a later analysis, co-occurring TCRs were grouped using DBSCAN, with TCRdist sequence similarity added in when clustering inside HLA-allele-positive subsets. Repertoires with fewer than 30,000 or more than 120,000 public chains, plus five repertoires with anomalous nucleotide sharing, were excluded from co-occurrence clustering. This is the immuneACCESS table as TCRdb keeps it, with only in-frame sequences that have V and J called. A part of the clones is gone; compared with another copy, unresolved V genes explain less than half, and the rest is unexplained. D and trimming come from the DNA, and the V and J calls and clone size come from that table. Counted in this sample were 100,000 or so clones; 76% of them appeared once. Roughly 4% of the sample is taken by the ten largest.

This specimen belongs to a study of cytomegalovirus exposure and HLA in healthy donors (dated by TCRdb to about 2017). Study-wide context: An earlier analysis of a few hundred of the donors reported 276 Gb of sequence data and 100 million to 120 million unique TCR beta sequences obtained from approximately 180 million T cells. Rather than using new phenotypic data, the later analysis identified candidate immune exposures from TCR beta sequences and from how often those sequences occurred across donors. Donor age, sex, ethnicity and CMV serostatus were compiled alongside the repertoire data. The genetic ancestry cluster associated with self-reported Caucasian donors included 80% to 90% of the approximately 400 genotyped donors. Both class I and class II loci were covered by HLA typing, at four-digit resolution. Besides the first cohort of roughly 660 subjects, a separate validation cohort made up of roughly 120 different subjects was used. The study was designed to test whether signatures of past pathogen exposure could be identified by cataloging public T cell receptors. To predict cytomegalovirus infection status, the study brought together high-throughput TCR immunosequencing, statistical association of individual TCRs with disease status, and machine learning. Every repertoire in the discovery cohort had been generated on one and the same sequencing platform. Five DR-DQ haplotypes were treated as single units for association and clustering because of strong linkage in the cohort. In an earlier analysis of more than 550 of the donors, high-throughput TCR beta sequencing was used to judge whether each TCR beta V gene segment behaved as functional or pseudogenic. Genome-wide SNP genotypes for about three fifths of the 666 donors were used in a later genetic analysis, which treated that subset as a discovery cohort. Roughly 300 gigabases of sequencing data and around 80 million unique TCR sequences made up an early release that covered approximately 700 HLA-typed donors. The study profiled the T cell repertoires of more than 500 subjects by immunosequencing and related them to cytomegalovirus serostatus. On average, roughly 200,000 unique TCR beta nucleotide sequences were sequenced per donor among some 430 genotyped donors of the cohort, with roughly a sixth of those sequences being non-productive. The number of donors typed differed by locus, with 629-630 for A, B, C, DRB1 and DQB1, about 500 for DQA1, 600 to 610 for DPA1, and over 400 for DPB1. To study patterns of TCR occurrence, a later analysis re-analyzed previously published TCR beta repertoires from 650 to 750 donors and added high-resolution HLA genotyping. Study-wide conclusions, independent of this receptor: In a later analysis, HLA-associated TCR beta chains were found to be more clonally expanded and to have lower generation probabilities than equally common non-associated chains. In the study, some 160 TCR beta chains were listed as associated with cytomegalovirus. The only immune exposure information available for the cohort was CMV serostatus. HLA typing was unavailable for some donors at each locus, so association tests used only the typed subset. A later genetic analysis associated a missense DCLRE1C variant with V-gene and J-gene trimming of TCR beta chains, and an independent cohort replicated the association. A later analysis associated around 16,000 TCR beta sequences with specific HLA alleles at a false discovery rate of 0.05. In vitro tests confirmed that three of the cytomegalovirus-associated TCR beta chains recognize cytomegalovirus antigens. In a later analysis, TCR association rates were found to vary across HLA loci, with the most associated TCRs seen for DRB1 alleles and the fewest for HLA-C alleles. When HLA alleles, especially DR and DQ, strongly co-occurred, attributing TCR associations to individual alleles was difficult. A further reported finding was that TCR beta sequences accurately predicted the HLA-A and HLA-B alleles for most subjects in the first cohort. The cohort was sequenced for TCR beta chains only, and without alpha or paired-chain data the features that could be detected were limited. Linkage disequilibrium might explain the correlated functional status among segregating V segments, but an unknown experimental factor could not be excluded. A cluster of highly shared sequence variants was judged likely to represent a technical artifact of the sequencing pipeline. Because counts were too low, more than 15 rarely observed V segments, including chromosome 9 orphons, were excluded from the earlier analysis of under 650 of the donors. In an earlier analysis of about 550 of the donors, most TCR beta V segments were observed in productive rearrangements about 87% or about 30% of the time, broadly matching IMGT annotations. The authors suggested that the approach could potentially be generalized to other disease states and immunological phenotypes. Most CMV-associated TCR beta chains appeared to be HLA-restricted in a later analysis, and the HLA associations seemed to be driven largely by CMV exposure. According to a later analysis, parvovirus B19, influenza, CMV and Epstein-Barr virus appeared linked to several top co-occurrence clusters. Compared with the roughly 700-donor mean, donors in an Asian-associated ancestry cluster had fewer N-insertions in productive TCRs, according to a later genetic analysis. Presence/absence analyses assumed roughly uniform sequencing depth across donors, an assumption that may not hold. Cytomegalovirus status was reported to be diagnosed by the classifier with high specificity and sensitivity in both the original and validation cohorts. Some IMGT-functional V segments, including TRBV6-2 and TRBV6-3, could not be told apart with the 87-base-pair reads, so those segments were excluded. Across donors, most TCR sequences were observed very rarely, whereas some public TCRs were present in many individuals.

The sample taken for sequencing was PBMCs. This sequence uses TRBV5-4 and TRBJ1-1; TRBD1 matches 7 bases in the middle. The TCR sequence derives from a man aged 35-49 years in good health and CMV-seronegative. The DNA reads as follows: TGTGCCAGCAGCTCACCCATTTGGGGACAGTTGAACACTGAAGCTTTCTTT. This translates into CASSSPIWGQLNTEAFF.